The rows below give T cell receptor beta chains drawn from one sample of a study of graft-versus-host responses after intestinal transplantation. Only in-frame clones appear in the TCRdb table, and some are missing; sequencing was by immunoSEQ multiplex PCR. The data show about 14,000 clones, approximately 84% seen once. The sample consisted of PBMCs, taken after intestinal transplantation. The origin of the receptors is a human patient who received an intestinal transplant, so some T cells may come from the graft donor. CDR3s leave out the opening cysteine and the closing phenylalanine or tryptophan. D genes are given only for firm matches.

TRBJ1-5,TRBV5-4,TRBD1,ASSGTGSNQPQH
TRBJ2-7,TRBV10-2,NA,ASSEGGYEQY
TRBJ2-1,TRBV6-1,TRBD2,ASSELAGGSSYNEQF
TRBJ2-7,TRBV29-1,NA,SVEDGINSYEQY
TRBJ2-7,TRBV6-5,TRBD1,ASSLGTGRSYEQY
TRBJ2-2,TRBV28,NA,ASSQGGVAGELF
TRBJ1-5,TRBV18,NA,ASSRTVGSNQPQH
TRBJ2-4,TRBV11-2,NA,ASSPGRDSAKNIQY
TRBJ2-7,TRBV18,NA,ASSPPGIDEQY
TRBJ1-2,TRBV7-9,NA,ASSLSGTLNYGYT
TRBJ2-2,TRBV5-6,NA,ASSLGGRNTGELF
TRBJ1-1,TRBV2,NA,ASSPFWGRAEAF
TRBJ2-6,TRBV18,TRBD1,ASSGQLSGANVLT
TRBJ2-6,TRBV6-5,NA,ASSLQGANVLT
TRBJ2-6,TRBV5-1,NA,ASSLEGYSGANVLT
NA,TRBV10-1,NA,ASSAGTSYEQY
TRBJ2-3,TRBV9,TRBD2,ASSRTSGSKKDTQY
TRBJ1-1,TRBV10-3,NA,AITQGSEAF
TRBJ1-1,TRBV4-1,NA,ASSQYGRAENTEAF
TRBJ2-1,TRBV2,TRBD1,ASAGTGGADEQF
TRBJ2-5,TRBV11-2,TRBD2,ASSPRRRGLAGQETQY
TRBJ1-4,TRBV9,NA,ASSPGQGNEKLF
TRBJ1-3,TRBV10-3,NA,AINAGADTIY
TRBJ1-5,TRBV6-4,NA,ASGTGAGQPQH
TRBJ2-1,TRBV9,TRBD1,ASSVYPQRIQGANDNEQF
TRBJ2-5,TRBV5-1,TRBD1,ASSSGQGAMETQY